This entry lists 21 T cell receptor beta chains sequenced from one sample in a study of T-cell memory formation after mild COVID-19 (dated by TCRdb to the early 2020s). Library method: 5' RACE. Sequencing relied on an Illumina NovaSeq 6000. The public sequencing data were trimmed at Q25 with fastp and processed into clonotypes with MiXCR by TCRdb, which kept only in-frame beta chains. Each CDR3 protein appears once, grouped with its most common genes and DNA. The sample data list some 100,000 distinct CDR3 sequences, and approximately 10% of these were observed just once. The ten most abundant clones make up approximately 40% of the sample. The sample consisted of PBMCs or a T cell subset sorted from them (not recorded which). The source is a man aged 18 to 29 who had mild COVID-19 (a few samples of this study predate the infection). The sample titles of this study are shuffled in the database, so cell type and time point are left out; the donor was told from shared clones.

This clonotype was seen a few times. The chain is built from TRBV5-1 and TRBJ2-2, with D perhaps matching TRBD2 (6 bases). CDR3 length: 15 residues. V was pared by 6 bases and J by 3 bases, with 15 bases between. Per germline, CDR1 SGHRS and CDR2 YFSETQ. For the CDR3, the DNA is TGCGCCAGCACATTCCGGGGGATGGACACCGGGGAGCTGTTTTTT. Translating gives CASTFRGMDTGELFF.

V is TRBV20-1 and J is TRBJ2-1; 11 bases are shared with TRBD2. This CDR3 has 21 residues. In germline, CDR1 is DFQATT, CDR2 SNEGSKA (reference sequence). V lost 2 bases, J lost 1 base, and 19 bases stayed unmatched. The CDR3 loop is CSARSLAGGSGWERSYNEQFF. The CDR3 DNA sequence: TGCAGTGCTAGAAGTCTAGCGGGGGGAAGTGGGTGGGAGAGATCCTACAATGAGCAGTTCTTC.

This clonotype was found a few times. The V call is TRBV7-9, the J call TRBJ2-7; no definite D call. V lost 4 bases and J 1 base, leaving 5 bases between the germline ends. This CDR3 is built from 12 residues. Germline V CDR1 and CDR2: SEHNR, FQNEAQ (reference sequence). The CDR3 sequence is CASSWLSYEQYV. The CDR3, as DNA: TGTGCCAGCAGCTGGTTATCCTACGAGCAGTACGTC.

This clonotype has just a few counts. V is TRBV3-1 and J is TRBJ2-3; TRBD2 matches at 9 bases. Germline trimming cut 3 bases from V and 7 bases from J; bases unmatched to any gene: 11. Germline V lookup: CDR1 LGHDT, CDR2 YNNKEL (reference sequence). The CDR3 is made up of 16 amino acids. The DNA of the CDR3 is TGTGCCAGCAGCCAGGCCATAGCGGGGGAAGCAAATACGCAGTATTTT. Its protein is CASSQAIAGEANTQYF.

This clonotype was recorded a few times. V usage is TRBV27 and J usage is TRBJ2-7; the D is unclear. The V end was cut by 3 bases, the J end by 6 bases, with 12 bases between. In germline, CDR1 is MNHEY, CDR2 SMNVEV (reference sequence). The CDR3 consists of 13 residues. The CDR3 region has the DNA TGTGCCAGCAGTTTCTCAGCCCTCGCCGAGCAGTACGTC. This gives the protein CASSFSALAEQYV.

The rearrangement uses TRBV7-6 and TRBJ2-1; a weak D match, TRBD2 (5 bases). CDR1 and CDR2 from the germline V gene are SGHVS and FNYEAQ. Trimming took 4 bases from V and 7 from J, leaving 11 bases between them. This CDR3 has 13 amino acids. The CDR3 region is CASSSGLCNEQFF. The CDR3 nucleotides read TGTGCCAGCAGCTCCGGACTCTGTAATGAGCAGTTCTTC. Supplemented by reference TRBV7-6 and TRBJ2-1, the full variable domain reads GAGVSQSPRYKVTKRGQDVALRCDPISGHVSLYWYRQALGQGPEFLTYFNYEAQQDKSGLPNDRFSAERPEGSISTLTIQRTEQRDSAMYRCASSSGLCNEQFFGPGTRLTVL.

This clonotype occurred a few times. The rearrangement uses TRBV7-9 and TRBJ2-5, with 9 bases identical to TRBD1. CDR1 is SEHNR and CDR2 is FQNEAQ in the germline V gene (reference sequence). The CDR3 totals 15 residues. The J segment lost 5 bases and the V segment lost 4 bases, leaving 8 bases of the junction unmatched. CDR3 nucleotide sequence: TGTGCCAGCAGCTCGAAGACAGGGGGGAAGGAGACCCAGTACTTC. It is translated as CASSSKTGGKETQYF.

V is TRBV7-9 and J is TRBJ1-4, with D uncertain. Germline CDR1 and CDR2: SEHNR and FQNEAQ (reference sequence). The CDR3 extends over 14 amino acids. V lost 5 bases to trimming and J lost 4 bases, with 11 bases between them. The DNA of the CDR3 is TGTGCCAGCAGCGAGGCCCTTAATAATGAAAAACTGTTTTTT. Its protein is CASSEALNNEKLFF.

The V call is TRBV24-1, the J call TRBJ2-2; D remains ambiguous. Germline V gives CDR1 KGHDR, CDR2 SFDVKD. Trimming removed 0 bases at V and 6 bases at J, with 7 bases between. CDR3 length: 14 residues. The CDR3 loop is CATSDLGSPGELFF. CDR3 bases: TGTGCCACCAGTGATTTGGGTTCCCCCGGGGAGCTGTTTTTT.

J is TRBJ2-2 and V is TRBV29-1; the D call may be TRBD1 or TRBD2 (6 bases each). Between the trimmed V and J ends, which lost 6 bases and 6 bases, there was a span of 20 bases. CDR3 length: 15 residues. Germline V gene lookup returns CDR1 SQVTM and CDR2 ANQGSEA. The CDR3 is CSVLLEGELAGELFF. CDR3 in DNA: TGCAGCGTCCTATTGGAGGGGGAGCTGGCCGGGGAGCTGTTTTTT.

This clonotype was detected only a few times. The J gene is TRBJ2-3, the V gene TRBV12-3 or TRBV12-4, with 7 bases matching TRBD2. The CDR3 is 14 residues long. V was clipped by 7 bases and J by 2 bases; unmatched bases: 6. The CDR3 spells CASTAGTNTDTQYF. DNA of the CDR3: TGTGCCAGCACTGCCGGGACTAACACAGATACGCAGTATTTT.

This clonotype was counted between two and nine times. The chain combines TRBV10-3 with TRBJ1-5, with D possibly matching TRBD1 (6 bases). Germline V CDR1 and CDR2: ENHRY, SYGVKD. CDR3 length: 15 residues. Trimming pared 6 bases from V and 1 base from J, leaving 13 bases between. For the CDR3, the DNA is TGTGCCATCAGCAATAACAGGGAGAGCAATCAGCCCCAGCATTTT. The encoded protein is CAISNNRESNQPQHF.

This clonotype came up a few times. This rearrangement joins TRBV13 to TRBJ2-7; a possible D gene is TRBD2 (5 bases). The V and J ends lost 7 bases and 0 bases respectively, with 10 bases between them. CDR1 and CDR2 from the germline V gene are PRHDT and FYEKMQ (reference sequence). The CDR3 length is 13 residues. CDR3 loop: CASTPRGSYEQYF. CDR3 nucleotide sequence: TGTGCCAGCACCCCCCGGGGCTCCTACGAGCAGTACTTC.

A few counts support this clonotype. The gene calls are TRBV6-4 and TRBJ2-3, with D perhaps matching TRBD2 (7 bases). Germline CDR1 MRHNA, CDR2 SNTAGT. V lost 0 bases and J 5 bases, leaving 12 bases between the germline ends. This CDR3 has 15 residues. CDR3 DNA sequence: TGTGCCAGCAGTGACTCGGGGGGGCCTGGAGATACGCAGTATTTT. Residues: CASSDSGGPGDTQYF.

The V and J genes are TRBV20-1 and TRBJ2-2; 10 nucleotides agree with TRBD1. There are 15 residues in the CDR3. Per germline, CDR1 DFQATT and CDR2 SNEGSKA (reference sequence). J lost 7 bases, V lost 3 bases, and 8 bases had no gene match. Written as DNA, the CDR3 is TGCAGTGCTAGGCCCGGGACAGGGGTGAACGGGGAGCTGTTTTTT. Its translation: CSARPGTGVNGELFF.

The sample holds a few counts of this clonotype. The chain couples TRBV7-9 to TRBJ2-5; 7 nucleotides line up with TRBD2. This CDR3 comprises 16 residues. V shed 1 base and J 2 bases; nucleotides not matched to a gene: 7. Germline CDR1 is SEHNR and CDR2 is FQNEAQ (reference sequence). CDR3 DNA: TGTGCCAGCAGCTTAGGTCAGCGGGGCCCTCAAGAGACCCAGTACTTC. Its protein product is CASSLGQRGPQETQYF.

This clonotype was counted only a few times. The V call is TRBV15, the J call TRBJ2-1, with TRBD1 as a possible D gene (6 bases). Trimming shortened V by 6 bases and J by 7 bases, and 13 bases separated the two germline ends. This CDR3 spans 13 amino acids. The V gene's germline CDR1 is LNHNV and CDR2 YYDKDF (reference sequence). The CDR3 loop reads CATRKTGMNEQFF. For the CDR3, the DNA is TGTGCCACCAGGAAAACAGGGATGAATGAGCAGTTCTTC.

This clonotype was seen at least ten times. CDR3 bases: TGCAGCGTTTGGCTCCAAGAGACCCAGTACTTC. As protein: CSVWLQETQYF. The gene calls are TRBV29-1 and TRBJ2-5; D unclear. With 5 bases removed from V and 1 base from J, the gap between germline ends came to 5 bases. Germline assignment: CDR1 SQVTM and CDR2 ANQGSEA. The CDR3 sequence is 11 residues long.

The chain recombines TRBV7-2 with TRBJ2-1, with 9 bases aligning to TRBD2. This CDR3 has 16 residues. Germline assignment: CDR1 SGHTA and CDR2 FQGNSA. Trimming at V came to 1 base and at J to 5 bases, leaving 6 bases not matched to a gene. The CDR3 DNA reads TGTGCCAGCAGCTTAGTGGGGATAGCGGGGGACAATGAGCAGTTCTTC. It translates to CASSLVGIAGDNEQFF. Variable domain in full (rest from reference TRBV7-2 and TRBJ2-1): GAGVSQSPSNKVTEKGKDVELRCDPISGHTALYWYRQSLGQGLEFLIYFQGNSAPDKSGLPSDRFSAERTGGSVSTLTIQRTQQEDSAVYLCASSLVGIAGDNEQFFGPGTRLTVL.

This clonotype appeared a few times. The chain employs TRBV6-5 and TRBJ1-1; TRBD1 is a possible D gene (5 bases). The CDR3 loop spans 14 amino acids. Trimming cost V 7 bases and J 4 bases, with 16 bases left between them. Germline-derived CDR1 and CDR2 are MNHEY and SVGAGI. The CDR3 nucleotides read TGTGCCAGCACCCATCGGGGGGATAGCACTGAAGCTTTCTTT. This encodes CASTHRGDSTEAFF.

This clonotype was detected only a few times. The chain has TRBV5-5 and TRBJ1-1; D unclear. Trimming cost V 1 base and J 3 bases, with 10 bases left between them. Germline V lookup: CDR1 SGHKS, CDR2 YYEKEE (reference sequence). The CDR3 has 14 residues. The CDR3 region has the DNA TGTGCCAGCAGCTTGAGGGCTGCGGACACTGAAGCTTTCTTT. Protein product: CASSLRAADTEAFF.